This T cell receptor beta chain was sequenced for a study of blood T cells in healthy people across ages. Whole-study results and caveats: The fall in TCR beta diversity per million T cells was roughly linear with age. Aged donors had fewer naive CD4+ cells and lower diversity than long-lived donors.

Each individual donor underwent a draw of around 9.8 milliliters of peripheral blood. The use of a sample-barcoded 5' primer and a J-beta primer mix characterized a second PCR of about 6 to 12 cycles. MiXCR, run by TCRdb on the 5' RACE reads, gives a single entry per CDR3 protein. The sample has approximately 800,000 distinct CDR3 sequences, roughly 50% seen once. Concerning this clonotype: Its antigen remains unidentified.

The sequencing input was blood. This TCR was sampled from a man at least 80 years old in good health.

The CDR3: CASSQVGGKNSPLHF. DNA of the CDR3: TGCGCCAGCAGCCAAGTAGGGGGGAAGAATTCACCCCTCCACTTT. This chain links TRBV4-1 with TRBJ1-6, with D perhaps TRBD1 (6 bases). Germline CDR1 reads MGHRA; CDR2 reads YSYEKL. This CDR3 has 15 amino acids. The V end was cut by 1 base, the J end by 7 bases, with 11 bases between.